What follows are 26 T cell receptor beta chains derived from one specimen sequenced in a study of somatic mutations in cytotoxic T cells in rheumatoid arthritis (dated by TCRdb to the late 2010s). The library came from the immunoSEQ multiplex PCR assay. Held by TCRdb, this immuneACCESS table contains in-frame sequences only and omits some clones. Under half of the omission traces to an unresolved V gene where checked; the cause of the rest is unknown. The sample contains 11,000 to 15,000 clones, 80% to 95% of them found a single time. Of the sample, roughly 18% is held by the ten largest clones. Input material: CD4+ T cells sorted from blood. These receptors were collected from a man in his 70s with rheumatoid arthritis.

This chain uses TRBV5-1 with TRBJ2-5; 8 bases are shared with TRBD1. V lost 0 bases to trimming and J lost 5 bases; unmatched junction nucleotides: 9. The CDR3 loop spans 16 amino acids. Germline V gene data show CDR1 as SGHRS and CDR2 as YFSETQ. Here the CDR3 DNA reads TGCGCCAGCAGCTTGGGCCTACAGGGGGATTACGAGACCCAGTACTTC. This encodes CASSLGLQGDYETQYF.

The chain links TRBV5-1 to TRBJ2-7; 9 bases fit TRBD1. Germline-derived CDR1 and CDR2 are SGHRS and YFSETQ. V lost 5 bases and J lost 5; bases outside the gene matches: 11. The CDR3 loop spans 15 amino acids. CDR3 nucleotides: TGCGCCAGCAGTCTCCAGGTGGACAGGGGCGACGAGCAGTACTTC. Its translation: CASSLQVDRGDEQYF.

This chain uses TRBV27 with TRBJ2-7; D gene ambiguous. Germline values: CDR1 MNHEY, CDR2 SMNVEV (reference sequence). This CDR3 comprises 13 residues. V dropped 6 bases and J dropped 5 bases, with 14 bases sitting between them. CDR3 sequence reads: CASRRYVTDEQYF. For the CDR3, the DNA is TGTGCCAGCAGGAGGTACGTTACGGACGAGCAGTACTTC.

There are a few counts of this clone. The chain employs TRBV7-9 and TRBJ1-1, with 8 bases aligning to TRBD1. The CDR3 has 16 residues. J gave up 5 bases and V 2 bases, and 10 bases lay outside the gene matches. CDR1 SEHNR and CDR2 FQNEAQ come from the germline V gene (reference sequence). CDR3: CASSLTPGGRWTEAFF. Written as DNA, the CDR3 is TGTGCCAGCAGCTTAACGCCAGGGGGCCGGTGGACTGAAGCTTTCTTT.

In its sample, this clone was seen a few times. CDR3 amino acids: CASKEGASYEQYF. The CDR3 DNA reads TGTGCCAGCAAAGAGGGCGCCTCCTACGAGCAGTACTTC. The chain uses TRBV6-5 and TRBJ2-7; weak D call: TRBD2 (5 bases). Germline CDR1 and CDR2: MNHEY and SVGAGI. The length of the CDR3 is 13 residues. Trimming stripped 7 bases from V and 0 bases from J, with 10 bases between.

This chain connects TRBV2 to TRBJ1-3; perhaps TRBD1 as D (6 bases). Deletions cut 6 bases from V and 4 bases from J, with 16 bases between. Germline-derived CDR1 and CDR2 are SNHLY and FYNNEI. This CDR3 has 15 amino acids. The CDR3 DNA is TGTGCCAGCAGGAGTGACAGGTCCCTCGGAAACACCATATATTTT. Amino acids: CASRSDRSLGNTIYF.

This clone appeared once. The rearrangement uses TRBV5-1 and TRBJ2-5; tentative D call: TRBD1 (5 bases). The V end lost 2 bases, the J end lost 7 bases, and 15 bases lay between the germline ends. Germline CDR1 reads SGHRS; CDR2 reads YFSETQ. This CDR3 comprises 14 residues. The CDR3 protein is CASSLQAYPGTQYF. In nucleotides, the CDR3 is TGCGCCAGCAGCTTACAGGCATACCCGGGGACCCAGTACTTC.

The chain has TRBV5-1 and TRBJ1-4, with D possibly TRBD1 on 5 matching bases. The CDR3 extends over 14 amino acids. Trimming took off 0 bases at V and 5 bases at J, with 8 bases between the two ends. Germline assignment: CDR1 SGHRS and CDR2 YFSETQ. CDR3 loop: CASSLGGENEKLFF. DNA for the CDR3: TGCGCCAGCAGCTTGGGGGGGGAGAATGAAAAACTGTTTTTT.

The chain is built from TRBV6-5 and TRBJ1-4; 7 bases match TRBD1. CDR3 length: 13 residues. In germline, CDR1 is MNHEY, CDR2 SVGAGI. The trim removed 8 bases at V and 4 bases at J, leaving 4 bases unmatched. CDR3 loop: CASQRQGNEKLFF. The CDR3 DNA reads as TGTGCCAGCCAGCGACAGGGTAATGAAAAACTGTTTTTT.

The rearrangement links TRBV28 to TRBJ2-7; 9 nucleotides align to TRBD1. This CDR3 is built from 15 residues. Looked up from germline, CDR1 is MDHEN and CDR2 is SYDVKM. V lost 5 bases, J lost 5 bases, and 10 bases stayed unmatched. The CDR3 bases are TGTGCCAGCAGTCTCCGGGACAGGGCTGGAAACGAGCAGTACTTC. Translating gives CASSLRDRAGNEQYF. The full variable domain, in which reference TRBV28 and TRBJ2-7 provide the parts outside the CDR3, is DVKVTQSSRYLVKRTGEKVFLECVQDMDHENMFWYRQDPGLGLRLIYFSYDVKMKEKGDIPEGYSVSREKKERFSLILESASTNQTSMYLCASSLRDRAGNEQYFGPGTRLTVT.

The chain joins TRBV7-8 to TRBJ1-3; no definite D call. V was shortened by 5 bases and J by 0 bases, with 14 bases between the two germline ends. The CDR3 runs to 16 residues. Germline CDR1 is SGHVS and CDR2 is FQNEAQ. Here the CDR3 DNA reads TGTGCCAGCAGCCCATCTAATCTTATCTCTGGAAACACCATATATTTT. Protein sequence: CASSPSNLISGNTIYF.

The chain's CDR3 is CASTEDRGAGELFF. CDR3 sequence (DNA): TGTGCCAGCACGGAGGACCGCGGCGCCGGGGAGCTGTTTTTT. This chain uses TRBV2 with TRBJ2-2; a weak D match, TRBD2 (5 bases). CDR3 length: 14 residues. The V gene lost 7 bases and the J gene lost 6 bases, with 15 bases spanning the gap. CDR1 and CDR2 (germline): SNHLY, FYNNEI. Complete variable domain (other parts from reference TRBV2 and TRBJ2-2): EPEVTQTPSHQVTQMGQEVILRCVPISNHLYFYWYRQILGQKVEFLVSFYNNEISEKSEIFDDQFSVERPDGSNFTLKIRSTKLEDSAMYFCASTEDRGAGELFFGEGSRLTVL.

This chain joins TRBV6-5 and TRBJ1-1; possibly TRBD1 for D (6 bases). The CDR3 runs to 15 residues. V was shortened by 6 bases and J by 1 base, with 15 bases between the two germline ends. Germline values: CDR1 MNHEY, CDR2 SVGAGI. The CDR3 nucleotides are TGTGCCAGCAGCATGACAGGAGAAACGAACACTGAAGCTTTCTTT. This encodes CASSMTGETNTEAFF.

The rearrangement uses TRBV18 and TRBJ1-1; no reliable D call. Germline-derived CDR1 and CDR2 are KGHSH and LQKENI. This CDR3 is 15 amino acids long. The V end was cut by 3 bases, the J end by 1 base, with 12 bases between. CDR3 sequence: CASSPSVQPNTEAFF. The CDR3 region has the DNA TGTGCCAGCTCACCCTCGGTACAGCCGAACACTGAAGCTTTCTTT. Using reference TRBV18 and TRBJ1-1 for the parts outside the CDR3, the full variable domain is NAGVMQNPRHLVRRRGQEARLRCSPMKGHSHVYWYRQLPEEGLKFMVYLQKENIIDESGMPKERFSAEFPKEGPSILRIQQVVRGDSAAYFCASSPSVQPNTEAFFGQGTRLTVV.

This sequence joins TRBV28 and TRBJ2-7; TRBD2 agrees at 9 bases. Germline V gives CDR1 MDHEN, CDR2 SYDVKM. The CDR3 consists of 14 residues. The junction had 10 bases not matched to a gene; V was cut back by 6 bases and J by 7 bases. CDR3 sequence (DNA): TGTGCCAGCAGCTCCGGGACTAGCCGCGGAGAGCAGTACTTC. Amino acid sequence: CASSSGTSRGEQYF.

The chain links TRBV5-4 to TRBJ2-5; possible D gene TRBD1, 6 bases. Per the germline V gene, CDR1 is SGHNT and CDR2 is YYREEE (reference sequence). Trimming shortened V by 3 bases and J by 5 bases, and 17 bases separated the two germline ends. The CDR3 totals 15 residues. CDR3 nucleotide sequence: TGTGCCAGCAGCTCCTGGACAGCCGCCGGTGAGACCCAGTACTTC. It codes for CASSSWTAAGETQYF. Variable domain in full (rest from reference TRBV5-4 and TRBJ2-5): ETGVTQSPTHLIKTRGQQVTLRCSSQSGHNTVSWYQQALGQGPQFIFQYYREEENGRGNFPPRFSGLQFPNYSSELNVNALELDDSALYLCASSSWTAAGETQYFGPGTRLLVL.

This sequence joins TRBV10-3 and TRBJ1-5; D remains ambiguous. CDR1 is ENHRY and CDR2 is SYGVKD in the germline V gene. The CDR3 is 14 residues long. V was clipped by 4 bases and J by 0 bases, with 7 bases between them. Written as DNA, the CDR3 is TGTGCCATCAGTGTAGAATTTAGCAATCAGCCCCAGCATTTT. Translation gives CAISVEFSNQPQHF.

The chain employs TRBV6-5 and TRBJ2-7; D might be TRBD1 (5 bases). Deletions cut 6 bases from V and 2 bases from J, with 5 bases between. This CDR3 is 11 amino acids long. Germline CDR1 is MNHEY and CDR2 is SVGAGI. DNA of the CDR3: TGTGCCAGCAGGGACACCTACGAGCAGTACTTC. The encoded protein is CASRDTYEQYF.

The V and J genes are TRBV10-3 and TRBJ1-2, with D perhaps TRBD1 (6 bases). Germline CDR1 and CDR2: ENHRY and SYGVKD. Between the trimmed V and J ends, which lost 2 bases and 5 bases, there was a span of 18 bases. This CDR3 has 16 residues. In nucleotides, the CDR3 is TGTGCCATCAGTGAGCCGCGTCAGGGGATGGGGTATGGCTACACCTTC. It translates to CAISEPRQGMGYGYTF.

The table lists this clone with a count of one. The chain has TRBV5-1 and TRBJ2-7; possible D gene TRBD2, 6 bases. The CDR3 runs 15 residues. Trimming took off 0 bases at V and 0 bases at J, with 10 bases between the two ends. The germline CDR1 and CDR2 sequences are SGHRS and YFSETQ. CDR3 sequence reads: CASSLGPGLSYEQYF. The CDR3 DNA reads as TGCGCCAGCAGCTTGGGACCGGGACTCTCCTACGAGCAGTACTTC.

The rearrangement joins TRBV5-1 to TRBJ1-1; the D gene is possibly TRBD1 (6 bases). V lost 4 bases and J 4 bases, leaving 14 bases between the germline ends. Germline V gives CDR1 SGHRS, CDR2 YFSETQ. There are 14 residues in the CDR3. This CDR3 reads CASSIQGGSTEAFF. For the CDR3, the DNA is TGCGCCAGCAGCATACAGGGTGGGAGCACTGAAGCTTTCTTT.

The V and J genes are TRBV6-6 and TRBJ2-7, with no clear D. With 0 bases removed from V and 7 bases from J, the gap between germline ends came to 10 bases. This CDR3 is built from 13 residues. From germline, CDR1 is MNHNY and CDR2 SVGAGI (reference sequence). CDR3 amino acids: CASSYSEFREQYF. The DNA for the CDR3 is TGTGCCAGCAGTTACTCGGAGTTTCGTGAGCAGTACTTC.

This clone was seen only once. The CDR3: CASSYSRFGGAYEQYF. DNA of the CDR3: TGTGCCAGCAGTTACTCGCGTTTCGGGGGGGCCTACGAGCAGTACTTC. The chain uses TRBV6-5 and TRBJ2-7; TRBD2 matches 8 bases. CDR1 MNHEY and CDR2 SVGAGI come from the germline V gene. J was trimmed by 2 bases and V by 0 bases; bases with no gene match: 6. The CDR3 contains 16 residues.

V usage is TRBV18 and J usage is TRBJ2-7; 8 bases fit TRBD1. Germline trimming cut 3 bases from V and 3 bases from J; bases unmatched to any gene: 4. Germline V lookup: CDR1 KGHSH, CDR2 LQKENI. This CDR3 region has 14 residues. The CDR3 protein is CASSPGQEVYEQYF. CDR3 nucleotides: TGTGCCAGCTCACCGGGACAGGAGGTCTACGAGCAGTACTTC.

In regard to this clone: This sample also contains other DNA sequences that code for the same CDR3. The chain is built from TRBV7-8 and TRBJ2-7, with TRBD2 identical over 10 bases. The CDR3 covers 16 residues. The junction had 12 bases not matched to a gene; V was cut back by 9 bases and J by 1 base. CDR1 is SGHVS, CDR2 FQNEAQ, per germline. CDR3 sequence reads: CASSARLAGLSYEQYF. CDR3 DNA: TGTGCCAGTAGCGCCAGACTAGCGGGCTTATCCTACGAGCAGTACTTC. Together with reference TRBV7-8 and TRBJ2-7, the CDR3 gives the full variable domain: GAGVSQSPRYKVAKRGQDVALRCDPISGHVSLFWYQQALGQGPEFLTYFQNEAQLDKSGLPSDRFFAERPEGSVSTLKIQRTQQEDSAVYLCASSARLAGLSYEQYFGPGTRLTVT.

V usage is TRBV10-2 and J usage is TRBJ2-5; a possible D gene is TRBD2 (6 bases). V was clipped by 7 bases and J by 5 bases, with 17 bases between them. This CDR3 comprises 14 residues. Germline lookup yields CDR1 WSHSY and CDR2 SAAADI. The CDR3 nucleotides are TGCGCCAGCAAAGGAGGAGGGGCGCGGGAGACCCAGTACTTC. This encodes CASKGGGARETQYF.